The 26 T cell receptor beta chains presented below share a single source sample, sequenced in a study of blood T cell repertoires in COVID-19. Clones were sequenced by immunoSEQ multiplex PCR, and TCRdb holds only the in-frame ones, with some missing. This table has 190,000 or so clones, around 86% appearing once. The sample consisted of peripheral blood. Every receptor here comes from a man aged 35 to 55 with acute or convalescent COVID-19.

The chain combines TRBV5-1 with TRBJ2-5; D not resolved. Germline V CDR1 and CDR2: SGHRS, YFSETQ. The length of the CDR3 is 13 residues. V dropped 0 bases and J dropped 1 base, with 4 bases sitting between them. The chain's CDR3 is CASSLDSQETQYF. The CDR3 DNA reads TGCGCCAGCAGCTTGGACAGCCAAGAGACCCAGTACTTC.

This chain joins TRBV5-1 and TRBJ2-2; TRBD2 is a possible D gene (5 bases). Trimming pared 0 bases from V and 6 bases from J, leaving 18 bases between. The CDR3 totals 17 residues. CDR1 is SGHRS, CDR2 YFSETQ, per germline. The CDR3 DNA sequence: TGCGCCAGCAGCTTGGTCTCTCGGACTGCGGAGGCCGGGGAGCTGTTTTTT. Protein sequence: CASSLVSRTAEAGELFF.

The chain has TRBV5-4 and TRBJ2-3, with 11 bases identical to TRBD2. Trimming at V came to 4 bases and at J to 6 bases, leaving 13 bases not matched to a gene. The germline CDR1 and CDR2 sequences are SGHNT and YYREEE (reference sequence). The CDR3 is made up of 17 amino acids. The CDR3 is CASSIHNSGGAGDTQYF. DNA for the CDR3: TGTGCCAGCAGCATCCATAATAGCGGGGGGGCCGGGGATACGCAGTATTTT.

The CDR3 sequence: CASSLAGRRSYEQYF. In DNA form, the CDR3 reads TGTGCCAGCAGCTTAGCCGGGAGGAGGTCCTACGAGCAGTACTTC. This sequence joins TRBV7-9 and TRBJ2-7, with 7 positions matching TRBD2. V was pared by 0 bases and J by 1 base, with 3 bases of the junction left unmatched. The V gene's germline CDR1 is SEHNR and CDR2 FQNEAQ (reference sequence). The CDR3 has 15 amino acids.

The chain recombines TRBV5-1 with TRBJ2-1; 7 nucleotides align to TRBD2. The V segment lost 0 bases and the J segment 4 bases; nucleotides outside the gene matches: 7. Germline CDR1 reads SGHRS; CDR2 reads YFSETQ. The CDR3 sequence is 16 residues long. CDR3 residues: CASSLAAAGEYNEQFF. DNA of the CDR3: TGCGCCAGCAGCTTGGCCGCGGCGGGGGAGTACAATGAGCAGTTCTTC.

There are a few counts of this clone. The CDR3 DNA reads as TGTGCCAGCAGTTACTGGGGGACAGGGGCGGAAGCTTTCTTT. It encodes CASSYWGTGAEAFF. V gene TRBV6-5 combines with J gene TRBJ1-1; TRBD1 matches 10 bases. The CDR3 is 14 amino acids. Per the germline V gene, CDR1 is MNHEY and CDR2 is SVGAGI. V gave up 1 base and J gave up 8 bases; unmatched junction bases: 4.

The rearrangement links TRBV2 to TRBJ2-1; unclear D gene. The CDR3 has 11 amino acids. Per the germline V gene, CDR1 is SNHLY and CDR2 is FYNNEI. The V end lost 3 bases, the J end lost 7 bases, and 4 bases lay between the germline ends. The CDR3, as DNA: TGTGCCAGCAGTGAGGAGAATGAGCAGTTCTTC. Its protein is CASSEENEQFF. The complete variable domain, with remaining parts taken from reference TRBV2 and TRBJ2-1, reads EPEVTQTPSHQVTQMGQEVILRCVPISNHLYFYWYRQILGQKVEFLVSFYNNEISEKSEIFDDQFSVERPDGSNFTLKIRSTKLEDSAMYFCASSEENEQFFGPGTRLTVL.

The chain is built from TRBV18 and TRBJ2-7; 7 bases line up with TRBD1. Trimming removed 3 bases from V and 2 bases from J; junction bases left unmatched: 4. The CDR3 runs 14 residues. Germline V gives CDR1 KGHSH, CDR2 LQKENI. The CDR3: CASSPDRTPYEQYF. The CDR3 DNA reads as TGTGCCAGCTCACCGGACAGGACCCCCTACGAGCAGTACTTC.

The chain joins TRBV7-8 to TRBJ2-5; D ambiguous. CDR1 SGHVS and CDR2 FQNEAQ come from the germline V gene. Trimming shortened V by 5 bases and J by 5 bases, and 15 bases separated the two germline ends. The CDR3 extends over 14 amino acids. The CDR3 sequence is CASSPRARWETQYF. The CDR3 DNA reads TGTGCCAGCAGCCCCCGCGCCAGGTGGGAGACCCAGTACTTC. The whole variable domain, filled in from reference TRBV7-8 and TRBJ2-5, reads GAGVSQSPRYKVAKRGQDVALRCDPISGHVSLFWYQQALGQGPEFLTYFQNEAQLDKSGLPSDRFFAERPEGSVSTLKIQRTQQEDSAVYLCASSPRARWETQYFGPGTRLLVL.

The chain carries TRBV29-1 and TRBJ2-7, with 9 positions matching TRBD2. This CDR3 is 14 amino acids long. The germline V gene encodes CDR1 SQVTM and CDR2 ANQGSEA. V lost 4 bases, J lost 5 bases, and 9 bases stayed unmatched. In nucleotides, the CDR3 is TGCAGCGTTGGATTACCGGGACTAGCAAACGAGCAGTACTTC. It encodes CSVGLPGLANEQYF.

The CDR3 bases are TGTGCCAGCGAGATAGGGGGACGAGCCTACACAGATACGCAGTATTTT. Its translation: CASEIGGRAYTDTQYF. The chain has TRBV5-4 and TRBJ2-3; weak D call: TRBD1 (6 bases). Trimming left V 7 bases short and J 2 bases short, with 20 bases between. Germline values: CDR1 SGHNT, CDR2 YYREEE (reference sequence). The CDR3 has 16 amino acids.

The chain joins TRBV5-8 to TRBJ2-1, with D tentatively TRBD2 (7 bases). The CDR3 is 14 amino acids. Trimming shortened V by 4 bases and J by 7 bases, and 15 bases separated the two germline ends. CDR1 is SGHTS and CDR2 is YDEGEE in the germline V gene. CDR3 in amino acids: CASSPKRGGNEQFF. CDR3 coding DNA: TGTGCCAGCAGCCCGAAGAGGGGGGGTAATGAGCAGTTCTTC.

This clone was picked up one time. The chain has TRBV15 and TRBJ1-6; D may be TRBD1 (5 bases). Germline lookup yields CDR1 LNHNV and CDR2 YYDKDF (reference sequence). Trimming took 6 bases from V and 7 from J, leaving 13 bases between them. The CDR3 consists of 14 residues. CDR3 in amino acids: CATRRDLVNSPLHF. CDR3 DNA: TGTGCCACCAGGCGGGACCTGGTAAATTCACCCCTCCACTTT.

In this sample, this clone turned up once. The rearrangement joins TRBV5-8 to TRBJ2-1; 10 bases line up with TRBD2. With V trimmed by 6 bases and J by 8 bases, 8 bases remained unmatched. From germline, CDR1 is SGHTS and CDR2 YDEGEE. The CDR3 spans 14 residues. Written as DNA, the CDR3 is TGTGCCAGCACCGATAGCGGGGGGAGCTATGAGCAGTTCTTC. Protein sequence: CASTDSGGSYEQFF.

This clone was counted only a few times. V is TRBV4-1 and J is TRBJ2-7; the match to TRBD2 covers 7 bases. The V gene end was trimmed by 4 bases and the J gene end by 3 bases; junction bases not matched to a gene: 12. CDR1 and CDR2 (germline): MGHRA, YSYEKL. This CDR3 spans 16 amino acids. Here the CDR3 reads CASSLRDTAGLYEQYF. The CDR3 DNA is TGCGCCAGCAGCCTGAGAGACACAGCGGGGCTCTACGAGCAGTACTTC.

The rearrangement joins TRBV30 to TRBJ2-5, with D possibly TRBD2 on 6 matching bases. Between the trimmed V and J ends, which lost 5 bases and 9 bases, there was a span of 19 bases. Germline V gives CDR1 GTSNPN, CDR2 SVGIG (reference sequence). The CDR3 is 13 residues long. As DNA, the CDR3 is TGTGCCTGGGAACCGGGACTGATACAGCCCCAGTACTTC. Its protein is CAWEPGLIQPQYF.

V is TRBV28 and J is TRBJ2-2; weak D call: TRBD1 (5 bases). Per the germline V gene, CDR1 is MDHEN and CDR2 is SYDVKM. This CDR3 is built from 12 residues. V dropped 7 bases and J dropped 4 bases, with 7 bases sitting between them. CDR3 loop: CASTRATGELFF. Written as DNA, the CDR3 is TGTGCCAGCACCAGGGCCACCGGGGAGCTGTTTTTT.

This rearrangement joins TRBV7-2 to TRBJ2-5, with 8 positions matching TRBD2. The CDR3 contains 14 residues. Per the germline V gene, CDR1 is SGHTA and CDR2 is FQGNSA. V was pared by 4 bases and J by 7 bases, with 8 bases of the junction left unmatched. CDR3 region: CASSSYTGRGTQYF. The CDR3 region has the DNA TGTGCCAGCAGCTCCTACACCGGGAGGGGGACCCAGTACTTC.

The rearrangement joins TRBV7-9 to TRBJ1-1; 7 positions match TRBD1. The CDR3 is 13 amino acids. Per germline, CDR1 SEHNR and CDR2 FQNEAQ (reference sequence). Losses at the gene ends were 0 bases for V and 11 bases for J; bases not matched to a gene: 6. CDR3 sequence: CASSLAGSGGAFF. As DNA, the CDR3 is TGTGCCAGCAGCTTAGCAGGGTCAGGGGGTGCTTTCTTT.

J is TRBJ1-3 and V is TRBV7-9; the D gene is possibly TRBD1 (6 bases). This CDR3 has 19 residues. V dropped 4 bases and J dropped 2 bases, with 24 bases sitting between them. From germline, CDR1 is SEHNR and CDR2 FQNEAQ (reference sequence). CDR3 nucleotides: TGTGCCAGCAGCTCCCGGGGAGGGGGTATTCCCGGAGCTGGAAACACCATATATTTT. Translated, it gives CASSSRGGGIPGAGNTIYF.

V gene TRBV7-2 combines with J gene TRBJ2-2; 7 bases are shared with TRBD1. V was clipped by 5 bases and J by 1 base; unmatched bases: 7. The CDR3 length is 16 residues. Germline lookup yields CDR1 SGHTA and CDR2 FQGNSA. The CDR3 DNA reads as TGTGCCAGCAGCGAATACCGACAGGGGAACACCGGGGAGCTGTTTTTT. It specifies CASSEYRQGNTGELFF.

CDR3 in DNA: TGTGCCAGCAGCTACGCGAGTGTGGATACGCAGTATTTT. As protein: CASSYASVDTQYF. J is TRBJ2-3 and V is TRBV11-3; D not certain. This CDR3 is 13 amino acids long. Trimming took off 4 bases at V and 6 bases at J, with 11 bases between the two ends. Germline V gene lookup returns CDR1 SGHNT and CDR2 YENEEA. Complete variable domain (other parts from reference TRBV11-3 and TRBJ2-3): EAGVVQSPRYKIIEKKQPVAFWCNPISGHNTLYWYLQNLGQGPELLIRYENEEAVDDSQLPKDRFSAERLKGVDSTLKIQPAELGDSAVYLCASSYASVDTQYFGPGTRLTVL.

The genes are TRBV28 and TRBJ2-5; D is perhaps TRBD2 (5 bases). V shed 7 bases and J shed 3 bases, with 21 bases lying between them. The CDR3 covers 16 residues. Per the germline V gene, CDR1 is MDHEN and CDR2 is SYDVKM. CDR3 amino acids: CASTPRRLAPEETQYF. CDR3 nucleotides: TGTGCCAGCACCCCAAGACGTCTAGCCCCGGAAGAGACCCAGTACTTC.

This chain joins TRBV27 and TRBJ2-7; a weak D match, TRBD2 (6 bases). V was cut by 4 bases and J by 2 bases, with 12 bases left in between. There are 14 residues in the CDR3. CDR1 and CDR2 from the germline V gene are MNHEY and SMNVEV (reference sequence). CDR3 sequence reads: CASSSVGGTYEQYF. The CDR3 region has the DNA TGTGCCAGCAGTTCAGTTGGCGGGACCTACGAGCAGTACTTC.

V gene TRBV19 combines with J gene TRBJ2-7; 10 nucleotides line up with TRBD2. The CDR3 is 15 residues long. Germline CDR1 and CDR2: LNHDA and SQIVND (reference sequence). The ends lost 5 bases at V and 4 bases at J; junction bases unmatched: 8. CDR3 DNA sequence: TGTGCCAGTAGTGGGAAAGCGGGGGGGCTTTACGAGCAGTACTTC. Translating it yields CASSGKAGGLYEQYF.

The chain has TRBV18 and TRBJ1-2; D unresolved. This CDR3 region has 14 residues. Germline V gene lookup returns CDR1 KGHSH and CDR2 LQKENI. Trimming stripped 3 bases from V and 1 base from J, with 9 bases between. For the CDR3, the DNA is TGTGCCAGCTCACCCTTGACAATTAACTATGGCTACACCTTC. It translates to CASSPLTINYGYTF.